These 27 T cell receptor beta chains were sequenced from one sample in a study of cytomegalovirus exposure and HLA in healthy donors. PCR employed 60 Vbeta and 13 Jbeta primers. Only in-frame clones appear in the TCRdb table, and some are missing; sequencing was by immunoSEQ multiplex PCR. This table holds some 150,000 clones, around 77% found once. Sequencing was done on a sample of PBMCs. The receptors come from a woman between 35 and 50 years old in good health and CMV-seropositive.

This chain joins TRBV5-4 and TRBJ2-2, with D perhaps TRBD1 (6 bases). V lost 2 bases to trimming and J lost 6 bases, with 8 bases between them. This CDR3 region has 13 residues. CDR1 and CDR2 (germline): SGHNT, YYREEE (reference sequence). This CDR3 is CASSLQGAGELFF. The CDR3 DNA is TGTGCCAGCAGCTTACAGGGCGCCGGGGAGCTGTTTTTT.

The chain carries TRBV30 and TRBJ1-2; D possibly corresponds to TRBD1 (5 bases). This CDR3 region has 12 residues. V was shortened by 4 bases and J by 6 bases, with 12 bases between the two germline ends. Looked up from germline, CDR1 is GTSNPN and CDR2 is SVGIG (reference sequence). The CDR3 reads CAWTLLRDGYTF. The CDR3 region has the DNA TGTGCCTGGACCCTGCTCAGGGATGGCTACACCTTC.

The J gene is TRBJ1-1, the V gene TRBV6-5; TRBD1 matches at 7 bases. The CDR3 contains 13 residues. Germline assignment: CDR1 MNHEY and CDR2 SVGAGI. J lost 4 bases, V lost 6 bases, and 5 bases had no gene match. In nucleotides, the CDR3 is TGTGCCAGCAGCTCCCAGGGGGGCACTGAAGCTTTCTTT. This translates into CASSSQGGTEAFF.

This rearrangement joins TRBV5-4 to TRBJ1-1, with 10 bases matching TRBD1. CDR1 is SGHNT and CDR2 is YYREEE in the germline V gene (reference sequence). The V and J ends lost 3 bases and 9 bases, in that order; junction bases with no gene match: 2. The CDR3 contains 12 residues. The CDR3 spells CASSSDRGQAFF. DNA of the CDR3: TGTGCCAGCAGCTCAGACAGGGGGCAAGCTTTCTTT.

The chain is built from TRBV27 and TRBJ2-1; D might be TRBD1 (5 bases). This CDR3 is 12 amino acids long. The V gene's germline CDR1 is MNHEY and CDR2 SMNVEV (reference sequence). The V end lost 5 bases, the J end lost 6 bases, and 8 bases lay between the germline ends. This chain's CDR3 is CASSPQGNEQFF. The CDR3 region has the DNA TGTGCCAGCAGTCCGCAGGGCAATGAGCAGTTCTTC.

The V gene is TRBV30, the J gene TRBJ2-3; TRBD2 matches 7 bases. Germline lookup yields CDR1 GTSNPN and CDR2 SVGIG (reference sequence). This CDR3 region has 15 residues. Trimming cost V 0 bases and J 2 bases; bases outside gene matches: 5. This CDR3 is CAWSVAGSHTDTQYF. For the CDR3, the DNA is TGTGCCTGGAGTGTAGCGGGGAGCCACACAGATACGCAGTATTTT. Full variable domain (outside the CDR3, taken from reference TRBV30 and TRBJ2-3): SQTIHQWPATLVQPVGSPLSLECTVEGTSNPNLYWYRQAAGRGLQLLFYSVGIGQISSEVPQNLSASRPQDRQFILSSKKLLLSDSGFYLCAWSVAGSHTDTQYFGPGTRLTVL.

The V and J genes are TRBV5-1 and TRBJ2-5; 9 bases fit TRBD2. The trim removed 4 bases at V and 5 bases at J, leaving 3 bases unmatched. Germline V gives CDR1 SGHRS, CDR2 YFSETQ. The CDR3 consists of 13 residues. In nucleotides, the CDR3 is TGCGCCAGCAGCCCCGGGACTAGCGAGACCCAGTACTTC. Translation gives CASSPGTSETQYF.

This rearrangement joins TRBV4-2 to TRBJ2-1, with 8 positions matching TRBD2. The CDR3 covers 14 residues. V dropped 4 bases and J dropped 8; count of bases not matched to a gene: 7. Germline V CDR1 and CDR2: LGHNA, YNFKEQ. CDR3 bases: TGTGCCAGCAGCCCCGGGGGGGGCGGGGATGAGCAGTTCTTC. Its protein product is CASSPGGGGDEQFF.

CDR3 region: CASSLGDTEAFF. DNA of the CDR3: TGTGCCAGCAGCTTAGGCGACACTGAAGCTTTCTTT. This rearrangement joins TRBV11-2 to TRBJ1-1; D is unclear. The V and J ends lost 1 base and 3 bases respectively, with 3 bases between them. The CDR3 sequence is 12 residues long. The V gene's germline CDR1 is SGHAT and CDR2 FQNNGV.

The CDR3: CASSSPGQGAYEQYF. For the CDR3, the DNA is TGCGCCAGCAGTTCTCCGGGACAGGGAGCCTACGAGCAGTACTTC. The rearrangement links TRBV5-1 to TRBJ2-7, with TRBD1 identical over 9 bases. Germline V gives CDR1 SGHRS, CDR2 YFSETQ. The CDR3 runs 15 residues. With 5 bases clipped from V and 2 bases from J, the junction kept 8 bases outside the gene matches.

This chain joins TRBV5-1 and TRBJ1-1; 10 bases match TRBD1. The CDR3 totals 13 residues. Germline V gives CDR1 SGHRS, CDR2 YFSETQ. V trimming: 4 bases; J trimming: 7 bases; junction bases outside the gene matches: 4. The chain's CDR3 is CASSGQGGGEAFF. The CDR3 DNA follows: TGCGCCAGCAGCGGACAGGGGGGTGGTGAAGCTTTCTTT.

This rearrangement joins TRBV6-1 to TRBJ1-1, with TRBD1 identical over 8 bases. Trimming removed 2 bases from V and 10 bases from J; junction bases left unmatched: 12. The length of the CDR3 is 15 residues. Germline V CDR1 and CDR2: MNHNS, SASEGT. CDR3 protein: CASSELRSGGRGAFF. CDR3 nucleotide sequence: TGTGCCAGCAGTGAATTAAGGTCAGGGGGCCGGGGAGCTTTCTTT.

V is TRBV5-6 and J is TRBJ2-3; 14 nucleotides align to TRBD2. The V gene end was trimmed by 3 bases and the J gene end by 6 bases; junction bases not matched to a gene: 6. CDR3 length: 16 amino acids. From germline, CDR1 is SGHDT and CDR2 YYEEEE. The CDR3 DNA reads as TGTGCCAGCAGCTCGGGACTAGCGGGGGAGTCGGATACGCAGTATTTT. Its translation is CASSSGLAGESDTQYF.

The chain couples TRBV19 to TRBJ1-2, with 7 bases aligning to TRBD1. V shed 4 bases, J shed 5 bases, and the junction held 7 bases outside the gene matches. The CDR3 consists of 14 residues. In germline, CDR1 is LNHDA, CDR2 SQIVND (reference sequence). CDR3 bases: TGTGCCAGTAGTACACCGGGACAGAAATATGGCTACACCTTC. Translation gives CASSTPGQKYGYTF.

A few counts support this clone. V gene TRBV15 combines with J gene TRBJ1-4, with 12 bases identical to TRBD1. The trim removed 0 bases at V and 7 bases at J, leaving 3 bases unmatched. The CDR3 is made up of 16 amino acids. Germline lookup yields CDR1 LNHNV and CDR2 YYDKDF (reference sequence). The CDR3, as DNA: TGTGCCACCAGCAGAGACGGGACAGGGGGCATTGAAAAACTGTTTTTT. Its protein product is CATSRDGTGGIEKLFF.

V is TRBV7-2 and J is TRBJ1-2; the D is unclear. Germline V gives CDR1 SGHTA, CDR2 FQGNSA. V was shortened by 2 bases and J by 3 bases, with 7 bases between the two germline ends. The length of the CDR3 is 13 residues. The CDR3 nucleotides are TGTGCCAGCAGCTTAATATCGGACTATGGCTACACCTTC. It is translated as CASSLISDYGYTF.

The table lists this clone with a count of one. CDR3 loop: CAWSDPTRDLIGYTF. CDR3 bases: TGTGCCTGGAGTGACCCCACCCGGGACTTAATCGGCTACACCTTC. The genes are TRBV30 and TRBJ1-2; a weak D match, TRBD1 (5 bases). Trimming pared 1 base from V and 8 bases from J, leaving 20 bases between. The CDR3 totals 15 residues. Germline lookup yields CDR1 GTSNPN and CDR2 SVGIG (reference sequence).

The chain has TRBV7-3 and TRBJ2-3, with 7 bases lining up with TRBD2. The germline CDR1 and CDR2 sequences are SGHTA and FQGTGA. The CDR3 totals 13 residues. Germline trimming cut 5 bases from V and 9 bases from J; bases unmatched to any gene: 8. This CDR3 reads CASSGGGSGTQYF. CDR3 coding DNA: TGTGCCAGCAGCGGGGGGGGTTCTGGGACGCAGTATTTT.

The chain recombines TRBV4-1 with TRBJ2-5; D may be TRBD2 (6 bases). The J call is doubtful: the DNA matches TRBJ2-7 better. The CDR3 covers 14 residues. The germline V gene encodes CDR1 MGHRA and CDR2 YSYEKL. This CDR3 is CASSLGEAAYEQYF. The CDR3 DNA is TGCGCCAGCAGCCTGGGGGAGGCGGCCTACGAGCAGTACTTC.

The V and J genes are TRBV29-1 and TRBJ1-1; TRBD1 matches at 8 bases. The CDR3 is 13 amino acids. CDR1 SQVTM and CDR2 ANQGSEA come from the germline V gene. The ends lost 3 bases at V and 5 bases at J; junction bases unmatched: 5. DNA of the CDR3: TGCAGCGTTGATCAGGGGGCGCGGACTGAAGCTTTCTTT. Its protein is CSVDQGARTEAFF.

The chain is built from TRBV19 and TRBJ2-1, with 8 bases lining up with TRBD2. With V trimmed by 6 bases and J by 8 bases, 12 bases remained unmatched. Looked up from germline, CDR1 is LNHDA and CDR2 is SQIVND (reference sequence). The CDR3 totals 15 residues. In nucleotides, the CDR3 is TGTGCCAGTAGCAAAGGACTAGCCGCCTCCGATGAGCAGTTCTTC. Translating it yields CASSKGLAASDEQFF.

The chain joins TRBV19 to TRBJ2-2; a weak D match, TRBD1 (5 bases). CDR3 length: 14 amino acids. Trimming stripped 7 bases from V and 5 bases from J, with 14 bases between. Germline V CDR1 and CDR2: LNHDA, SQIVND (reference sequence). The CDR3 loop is CASTTETLTGELFF. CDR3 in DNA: TGTGCCAGTACGACAGAGACTTTGACCGGGGAGCTGTTTTTT.

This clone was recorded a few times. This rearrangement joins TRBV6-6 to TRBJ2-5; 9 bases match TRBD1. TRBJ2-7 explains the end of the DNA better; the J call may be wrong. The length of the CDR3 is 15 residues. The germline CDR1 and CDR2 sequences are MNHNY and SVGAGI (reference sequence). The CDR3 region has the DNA TGTGCCAGCAGTGGACAGGGGACACTCTCCTACGAGCAGTACTTC. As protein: CASSGQGTLSYEQYF.

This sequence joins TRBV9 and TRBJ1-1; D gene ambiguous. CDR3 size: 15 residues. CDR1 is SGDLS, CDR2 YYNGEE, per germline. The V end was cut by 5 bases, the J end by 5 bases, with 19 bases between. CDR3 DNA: TGTGCCAGCAGTCCAGACCAGCTGCCCGGGACTGAAGCTTTCTTT. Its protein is CASSPDQLPGTEAFF. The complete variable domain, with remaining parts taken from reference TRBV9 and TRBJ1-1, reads DSGVTQTPKHLITATGQRVTLRCSPRSGDLSVYWYQQSLDQGLQFLIQYYNGEERAKGNILERFSAQQFPDLHSELNLSSLELGDSALYFCASSPDQLPGTEAFFGQGTRLTVV.

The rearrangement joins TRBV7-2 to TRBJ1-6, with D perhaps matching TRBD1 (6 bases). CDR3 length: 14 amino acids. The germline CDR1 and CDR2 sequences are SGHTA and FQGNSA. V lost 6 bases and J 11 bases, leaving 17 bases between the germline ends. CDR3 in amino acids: CASSLTGSATPLHF. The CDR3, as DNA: TGTGCCAGCAGTTTAACAGGGTCTGCTACACCCCTCCACTTT. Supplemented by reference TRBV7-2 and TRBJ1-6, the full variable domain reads GAGVSQSPSNKVTEKGKDVELRCDPISGHTALYWYRQSLGQGLEFLIYFQGNSAPDKSGLPSDRFSAERTGGSVSTLTIQRTQQEDSAVYLCASSLTGSATPLHFGNGTRLTVT.

The CDR3 is CAWSKLYEQYF. CDR3 DNA sequence: TGTGCCTGGAGTAAGCTTTACGAGCAGTACTTC. The chain has TRBV30 and TRBJ2-7; D gene unclear. The V gene's germline CDR1 is GTSNPN and CDR2 SVGIG (reference sequence). Trimming shortened V by 2 bases and J by 4 bases, and 6 bases separated the two germline ends. The CDR3 consists of 11 residues.

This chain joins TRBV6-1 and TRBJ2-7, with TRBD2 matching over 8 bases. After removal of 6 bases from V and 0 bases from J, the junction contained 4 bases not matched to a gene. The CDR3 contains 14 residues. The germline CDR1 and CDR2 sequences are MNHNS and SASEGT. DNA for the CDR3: TGTGCCAGCAGGAGGGCGGGGGGCTCCTACGAGCAGTACTTC. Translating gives CASRRAGGSYEQYF.